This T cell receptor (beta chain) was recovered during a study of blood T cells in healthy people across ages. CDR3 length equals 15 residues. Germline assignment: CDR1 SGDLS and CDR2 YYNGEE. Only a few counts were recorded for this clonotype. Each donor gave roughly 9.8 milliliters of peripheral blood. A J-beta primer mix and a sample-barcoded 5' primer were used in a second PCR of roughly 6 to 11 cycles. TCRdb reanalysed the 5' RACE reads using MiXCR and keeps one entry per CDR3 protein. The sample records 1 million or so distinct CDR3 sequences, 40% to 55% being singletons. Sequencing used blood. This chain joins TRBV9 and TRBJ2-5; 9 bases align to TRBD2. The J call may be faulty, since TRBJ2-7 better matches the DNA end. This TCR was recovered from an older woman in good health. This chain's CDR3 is CASSADGTSFYEQYF. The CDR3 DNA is TGTGCCAGCAGCGCCGACGGGACTAGCTTTTACGAGCAGTACTTC.